This T cell receptor beta chain was captured by sequencing in a study of shared clonotypes between healthy human individuals. Study outcomes and limitations: Richness estimates generally favored naive over memory subsets. Among donors, clonotype sharing was expected to be affected by sequencing depth. Clonotypes which were not shared had lower generation probabilities than clonotypes that all four donors shared.

Of note for this clone: No antigen is known for it.

Sequenced by immunoSEQ multiplex PCR; TCRdb stores in-frame clones only, minus some. The sample contains roughly 2 million clones, 90% to 95% of which appear only once. The specimen sequenced was naive CD4+ T cells sorted from blood. Subset denoted: CD45RA+ positively selected. The TCR sequence derives from a man younger than 35 in good health.

The CDR3 is CAISWQEGSYTF. In nucleotides, the CDR3 is TGTGCCATCAGTTGGCAGGAAGGGAGCTACACCTTC. J is TRBJ1-2 and V is TRBV10-3; D is unresolved. This CDR3 contains 12 residues. CDR1 is ENHRY and CDR2 is SYGVKD in the germline V gene. V was cut by 5 bases and J by 9 bases, with 13 bases left in between.